This T cell receptor (beta chain) derives from a study of T cell changes during pregnancy in multiple sclerosis. With 4 bases removed from V and 7 bases from J, the gap between germline ends came to 26 bases. The germline V gene has CDR1 MNHEY and CDR2 SMNVEV (reference sequence). The CDR3 runs to 17 residues. Measured with immunoSEQ multiplex PCR; TCRdb has only the in-frame clones, and not every one. The data hold about 75,000 clones, with about 93% observed a single time. This specimen was CD4+ T cells from peripheral blood mononuclear cells, taken before pregnancy. The J gene is TRBJ2-7, the V gene TRBV27; TRBD2 is a possible D gene (6 bases). This sequence originates from a female donor with multiple sclerosis, enrolled in a pregnancy study. Here the CDR3 reads CASSSPRGREFLREQYF. In DNA form, the CDR3 reads TGTGCCAGCAGTTCACCGCGGGGCAGGGAGTTCCTCAGGGAGCAGTACTTC.